This T cell receptor beta chain was sequenced during a study of T-cell memory formation after mild COVID-19 (dated by TCRdb to the early 2020s). About the investigation overall: Most TCR sequence clusters were specific to one of the two donors. Two young, previously healthy adult volunteers made up the cohort, one male and one female. T-cell clones expanding and contracting after mild COVID-19 in two donors were tracked by longitudinal TCRalpha and TCRbeta repertoire sequencing.

This clonotype was found a few times. The antigen it recognizes is unknown. No qualities accompany the bases; no much larger clone lies one base away. What the research found in general, with its limitations: Some responding clones were found in pre-infection memory, which suggests that pre-existing cross-reactive memory T cells took part in the SARS-CoV-2 response. Contracting CD4+ clones appeared mostly in the CM and EM memory subsets, whereas CD8+ clones were enriched in EMRA. Whether the second-wave clones peaking on day 37 were SARS-CoV-2 specific was not confirmed. The study included only a couple of mild cases, and larger cohorts that include severe cases with pre-infection samples were judged to be necessary. Clones contracting from day 15 to 85 had balanced CD4/CD8 phenotypes, while a second wave expanding from day 15 to 37 was biased towards CD4+.

Deletion took 6 bases off V and 4 bases off J, with a span of 12 bases between the germline ends. The germline V gene yields MNHEY for CDR1 and SVGAGI for CDR2. The CDR3, from cysteine to phenylalanine, totals 13 residues. Here the CDR3 DNA is all that survives: 39 bases in frame from base 1. PBMCs were isolated by Ficoll-Paque density gradient centrifugation. The instrument was an Illumina NovaSeq 6000. cDNA libraries for TCRalpha and TCRbeta were prepared by 5'RACE using constant-segment primers, with sample barcodes and unique molecular identifiers added. Trizol reagent was used to extract RNA from every sample. Libraries were amplified in two PCR steps, with a second sample barcode and Illumina TruSeq adapters added in the second step. Sequencing of libraries was performed on an Illumina NovaSeq with 2 x 150 bp paired-end reads. Per the original workflow: The reads were demultiplexed and collapsed into UMI-guided consensus sequences using migec v1.2.7. Using mixcr v2.1.11, UMI consensuses were aligned to TRA and TRB V and J templates and then assembled into clonotypes. Expanded or contracted clonotypes were those called significant by both edgeR and NoisET, with noise models trained on biological replicates. For edgeR calls, a false discovery rate-adjusted p below 0.01 and a log2 fold-change threshold of 1 were applied. As an exploratory analysis of dynamics, PCA with hierarchical clustering was applied to max-normalized trajectories of the 1000 most abundant clonotypes. The CD4 or CD8 phenotype of responding clones was assigned using the separately sequenced CD4+ and CD8+ repertoires. TCRdb reworked the public reads: Q25 trimming with fastp, MiXCR clone assembly, productive beta chains retained. Duplicate CDR3 protein sequences are folded into a single record with the most common DNA and genes. These V and J calls originate from TCRdb's pipeline instead of the authors' own analysis. A total of about 170,000 distinct CDR3 sequences appear in this sample, approximately 13% of them only once. The top ten constitute roughly 3.3% of the sample.

Here the chain combines TRBV6-5 and TRBJ2-5; a tentative D call is TRBD2 (6 bases match). The specimen was PBMCs or a T cell subset sorted from them (not recorded which). The clonotype originates from a man between 18 and 35 years old who had mild COVID-19 (a few samples of this study predate the infection). The sample titles of this study are shuffled in the database, so cell type and time point are left out; the donor was told from shared clones. The CDR3 region: CASRDQGGETQYF. In nucleotides, the sequence is TGTGCCAGCAGGGATCAGGGAGGAGAGACCCAGTACTTC.